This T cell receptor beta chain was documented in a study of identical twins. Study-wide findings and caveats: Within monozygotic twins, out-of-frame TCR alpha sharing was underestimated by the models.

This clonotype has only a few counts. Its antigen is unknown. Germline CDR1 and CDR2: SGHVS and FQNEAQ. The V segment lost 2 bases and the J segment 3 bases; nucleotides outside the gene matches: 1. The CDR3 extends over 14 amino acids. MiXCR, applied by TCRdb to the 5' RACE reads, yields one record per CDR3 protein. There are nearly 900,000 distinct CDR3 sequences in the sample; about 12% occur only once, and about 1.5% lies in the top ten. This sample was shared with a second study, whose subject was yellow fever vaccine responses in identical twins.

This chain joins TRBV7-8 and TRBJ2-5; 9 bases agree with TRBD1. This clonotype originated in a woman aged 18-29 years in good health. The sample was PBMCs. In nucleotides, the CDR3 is TGTGCCAGCAGCTTAAGGGACAGGGAAGAGACCCAGTACTTC. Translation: CASSLRDREETQYF.